This T cell receptor (beta chain) was recorded in a study of shared clonotypes between healthy human individuals. V was cut by 3 bases and J by 7 bases, with 10 bases left in between. The CDR3 is 13 residues long. Germline CDR1 reads MNHEY; CDR2 reads SMNVEV (reference sequence). Using immunoSEQ multiplex PCR, the repertoire was profiled, and TCRdb retains in-frame clones only, with some absent. Of some 1 million clones listed, about 77% are singletons. The sequence came from a man aged 18 to 29 in good health. The sample consisted of memory CD4+ T cells sorted from blood. The subset: CD45RA-negative fraction. The chain has TRBV27 and TRBJ2-1; no firm D call. The CDR3 coding sequence is TGTGCCAGCAGTTTTGCGGTACAGAATGAGCAGTTCTTC. It specifies CASSFAVQNEQFF.